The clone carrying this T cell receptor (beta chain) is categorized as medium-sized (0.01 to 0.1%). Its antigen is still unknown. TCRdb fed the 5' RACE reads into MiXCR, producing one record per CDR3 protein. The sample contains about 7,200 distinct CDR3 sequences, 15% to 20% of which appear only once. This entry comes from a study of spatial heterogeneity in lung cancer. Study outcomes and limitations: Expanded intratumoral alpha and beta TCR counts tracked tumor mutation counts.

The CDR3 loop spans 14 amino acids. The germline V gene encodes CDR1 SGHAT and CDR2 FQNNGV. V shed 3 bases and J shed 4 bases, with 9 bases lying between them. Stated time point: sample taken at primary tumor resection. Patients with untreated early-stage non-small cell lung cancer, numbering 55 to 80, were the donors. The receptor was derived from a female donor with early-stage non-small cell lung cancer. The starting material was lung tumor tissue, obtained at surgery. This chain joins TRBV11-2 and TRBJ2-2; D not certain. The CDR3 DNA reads TGTGCCAGCAGCTTTCGAAGCTCCACCGGGGAGCTGTTTTTT. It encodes CASSFRSSTGELFF.